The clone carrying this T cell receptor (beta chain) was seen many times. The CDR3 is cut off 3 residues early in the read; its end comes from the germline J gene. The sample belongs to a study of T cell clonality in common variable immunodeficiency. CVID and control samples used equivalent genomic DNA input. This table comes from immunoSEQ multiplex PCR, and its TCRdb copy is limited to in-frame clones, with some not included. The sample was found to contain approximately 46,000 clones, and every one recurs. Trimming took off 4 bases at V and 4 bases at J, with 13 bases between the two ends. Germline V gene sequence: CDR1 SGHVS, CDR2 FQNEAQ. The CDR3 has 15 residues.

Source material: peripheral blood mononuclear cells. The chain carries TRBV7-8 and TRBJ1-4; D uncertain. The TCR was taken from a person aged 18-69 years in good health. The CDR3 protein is CASSSPQRLNEKLFF. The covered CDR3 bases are TGTGCCAGCAGCTCCCCACAAAGACTTAATGAAAAA.